The 15 T cell receptor beta chains presented below share a single source sample, sequenced in a study of control samples from healthy donors and cancer patients. Profiled with immunoSEQ multiplex PCR; TCRdb holds only in-frame clones, not every one. The top ten clones hold over 0.95% of a sample with 75,000 to 100,000 clones, around 86% of them seen once. Sequenced input: blood. Receptor source: a woman between 50 and 59 years old in good health.

The V call is TRBV7-3, the J call TRBJ2-5; no clear D. The V end lost 5 bases, the J end lost 5 bases, and 18 bases lay between the germline ends. There are 15 residues in the CDR3. The germline CDR1 and CDR2 sequences are SGHTA and FQGTGA. DNA for the CDR3: TGTGCCAGCAGCCTGCTAGGGCTAGGTGGGGAGACCCAGTACTTC. Protein: CASSLLGLGGETQYF. Full variable domain (remainder filled in from reference TRBV7-3 and TRBJ2-5): GAGVSQTPSNKVTEKGKYVELRCDPISGHTALYWYRQSLGQGPEFLIYFQGTGAADDSGLPNDRFFAVRPEGSVSTLKIQRTERGDSAVYLCASSLLGLGGETQYFGPGTRLLVL.

J is TRBJ1-1 and V is TRBV9, with unresolved D. V gave up 4 bases and J gave up 2 bases, with 18 bases separating them. The germline gives CDR1 SGDLS, CDR2 YYNGEE. There are 16 residues in the CDR3. The CDR3 loop reads CASSRSIKQTNTEAFF. CDR3 DNA: TGTGCCAGCAGCCGGAGCATCAAACAGACTAACACTGAAGCTTTCTTT.

The chain is built from TRBV13 and TRBJ1-1; 8 bases map to TRBD1. CDR1 is PRHDT and CDR2 is FYEKMQ in the germline V gene (reference sequence). V shed 0 bases, J shed 4 bases, and the junction held 10 bases outside the gene matches. The CDR3 consists of 17 residues. The CDR3: CASSLGGQGAMGTEAFF. The CDR3 bases are TGTGCCAGCAGCTTAGGAGGTCAGGGGGCAATGGGCACTGAAGCTTTCTTT. The full variable domain, with the rest looked up from reference TRBV13 and TRBJ1-1, is AAGVIQSPRHLIKEKRETATLKCYPIPRHDTVYWYQQGPGQDPQFLISFYEKMQSDKGSIPDRFSAQQFSDYHSELNMSSLELGDSALYFCASSLGGQGAMGTEAFFGQGTRLTVV.

This clone appeared a single time. V and J are TRBV28 and TRBJ2-7; no reliable D call. The CDR3 spans 15 residues. Germline V gene data show CDR1 as MDHEN and CDR2 as SYDVKM. Trimming took off 5 bases at V and 2 bases at J, with 16 bases between the two ends. The CDR3 protein is CASSPPRVTTYEQYF. The CDR3 DNA reads TGTGCCAGCAGTCCCCCCCGGGTTACCACCTACGAGCAGTACTTC.

The rearrangement links TRBV10-3 to TRBJ1-2; D perhaps matches TRBD1 (6 bases). The CDR3 has 13 amino acids. Trimming took 2 bases from V and 2 from J, leaving 6 bases between them. Germline V gene lookup returns CDR1 ENHRY and CDR2 SYGVKD. The CDR3 protein is CAISEDRNYGYTF. CDR3 sequence (DNA): TGTGCCATCAGTGAGGACAGGAACTATGGCTACACCTTC.

The V and J genes are TRBV7-2 and TRBJ2-2; TRBD2 is a possible D gene (5 bases). Trimming removed 2 bases at V and 1 base at J, with 11 bases between. The germline V gene encodes CDR1 SGHTA and CDR2 FQGNSA. The length of the CDR3 is 16 residues. CDR3 residues: CASSLSGGQNTGELFF. The CDR3 DNA sequence: TGTGCCAGCAGCTTATCGGGCGGGCAGAACACCGGGGAGCTGTTTTTT.

This chain connects TRBV6-5 to TRBJ1-2, with D unclear. V shed 2 bases and J shed 0 bases, with 7 bases lying between them. Germline loops: CDR1 MNHEY, CDR2 SVGAGI. The CDR3 is 14 amino acids. The CDR3 nucleotides read TGTGCCAGCAGTTACGCGGGGACTAACTATGGCTACACCTTC. This gives the protein CASSYAGTNYGYTF.

The rearrangement joins TRBV18 to TRBJ2-5; TRBD1 aligns across 7 bases. Per germline, CDR1 KGHSH and CDR2 LQKENI. This CDR3 is built from 14 residues. J was trimmed by 5 bases and V by 4 bases; bases with no gene match: 7. CDR3 loop: CASSRPGQMETQYF. CDR3 nucleotide sequence: TGTGCCAGCTCACGCCCGGGACAGATGGAGACCCAGTACTTC.

This clone was recorded once. The rearrangement joins TRBV28 to TRBJ2-6; D remains unclear. The CDR3 has 12 amino acids. Germline V gives CDR1 MDHEN, CDR2 SYDVKM. Trimming removed 6 bases at V and 2 bases at J, with 2 bases between. The CDR3 loop reads CASRAGANVLTF. CDR3 DNA sequence: TGTGCCAGCAGAGCTGGGGCCAACGTCCTGACTTTC.

The chain recombines TRBV12-3 or TRBV12-4 with TRBJ1-2, with D possibly matching TRBD1 (5 bases). Trimming shortened V by 6 bases and J by 8 bases, and 16 bases separated the two germline ends. The CDR3 loop spans 13 amino acids. The CDR3 here is CASRSRGWDGYTF. The CDR3, as DNA: TGTGCCAGCAGGTCCCGCGGATGGGACGGCTACACCTTC.

This chain connects TRBV7-2 to TRBJ1-1; D perhaps matches TRBD1 (5 bases). The CDR3 sequence is 14 residues long. V gave up 9 bases and J gave up 1 base, with 15 bases separating them. CDR1 and CDR2 from the germline V gene are SGHTA and FQGNSA. The CDR3 here is CASSRGTSNTEAFF. CDR3 DNA sequence: TGTGCCAGTTCGAGGGGCACCTCGAACACTGAAGCTTTCTTT.

The chain employs TRBV11-3 and TRBJ2-3; 15 bases align to TRBD2. This CDR3 contains 16 residues. Per germline, CDR1 SGHNT and CDR2 YENEEA. Trimming removed 5 bases from V and 3 bases from J; junction bases left unmatched: 3. CDR3 loop: CASSAGTSGRTDTQYF. The CDR3 nucleotides read TGTGCCAGCAGCGCCGGGACTAGCGGGAGGACAGATACGCAGTATTTT.

The V gene is TRBV5-1, the J gene TRBJ2-1; unclear D gene. Germline CDR1 SGHRS, CDR2 YFSETQ. Trimming cost V 2 bases and J 12 bases, with 9 bases left between them. CDR3 size: 11 residues. The CDR3 DNA follows: TGCGCCAGCAGCTTAAATGAACGGCAGTTCTTC. It translates to CASSLNERQFF.

This clone was detected once. V and J are TRBV11-2 and TRBJ1-1; D is perhaps TRBD1 (5 bases). From germline, CDR1 is SGHAT and CDR2 FQNNGV. V dropped 5 bases and J dropped 0 bases, with 7 bases sitting between them. This CDR3 has 13 amino acids. The CDR3 DNA follows: TGTGCCAGCAGCCCGACAGTGAACACTGAAGCTTTCTTT. It is translated as CASSPTVNTEAFF.

This chain joins TRBV11-2 and TRBJ1-1; D not certain. Germline V gene lookup returns CDR1 SGHAT and CDR2 FQNNGV. Deletions cut 0 bases from V and 3 bases from J, with 5 bases between. There are 13 residues in the CDR3. DNA for the CDR3: TGTGCCAGCAGCTTAGAAAAGTACACTGAAGCTTTCTTT. This codes for CASSLEKYTEAFF.